A selection of T cell receptor beta chains follows, all from one sample in a study of T cells in localized non-small cell lung cancer. Sequenced by immunoSEQ multiplex PCR; TCRdb stores in-frame clones only, minus some. There are approximately 81,000 clones in the sample; approximately 90% occur only once, and 20% to 25% lies in the top ten. This sample comprised peripheral blood, obtained before any cancer treatment. These receptors came from a woman aged 35 to 75 with stage I squamous cell lung carcinoma. Each CDR3 is given with its conserved first and last residue. A D gene is named only where the DNA matches it firmly. For some rows the clone size is stated as once, few or many, or as a class when expanded; others skip it.

j_call clone_size v_call d_call cdr3_aa cdr3_nt
TRBJ2-1 once TRBV30 TRBD2 CAWSVGLAANEQFF TGTGCCTGGAGTGTAGGACTAGCGGCCAATGAGCAGTTCTTC
TRBJ2-5 NA TRBV5-1 TRBD2 CASSQGREEETQYF TGCGCCAGCAGCCAGGGACGGGAGGAAGAGACCCAGTACTTC
TRBJ2-2 NA TRBV11-2 NA CASSLRNTGELFF TGTGCCAGCAGCTTACGGAACACCGGGGAGCTGTTTTTT
TRBJ1-2 NA TRBV6-1 NA CASSEEGHYGYTF TGTGCCAGCAGTGAAGAGGGACACTATGGCTACACCTTC
TRBJ1-5 once TRBV19 NA CASSIQHGSKGQPQHF TGTGCCAGTAGTATTCAGCACGGGTCCAAAGGTCAGCCCCAGCATTTT
TRBJ1-1 once TRBV29-1 TRBD1 CSGRQGQGTEAFF TGCAGCGGACGACAGGGCCAGGGCACTGAAGCTTTCTTT
TRBJ1-3 NA TRBV18 TRBD1 CASSRNAGTAGNTIYF TGTGCCAGCTCGCGCAATGCCGGGACAGCTGGAAACACCATATATTTT
TRBJ1-3 NA TRBV30 NA CAWSVLGSGNTIYF TGTGCCTGGAGTGTTTTAGGTTCTGGAAACACCATATATTTT
TRBJ1-4 NA TRBV6-1 NA CASSRTEEKLFF TGTGCCAGCAGTCGGACAGAGGAAAAACTGTTTTTT
TRBJ2-3 once TRBV5-1 NA CASSLTDSTDTQYF TGCGCCAGCAGCCTGACAGACAGCACAGATACGCAGTATTTT
TRBJ2-1 NA TRBV5-6 NA CASSLALRDNEQFF TGTGCCAGCAGCTTGGCTTTGAGAGACAATGAGCAGTTCTTC
TRBJ1-2 once TRBV20-1 NA CSASSGYGYTF TGCAGTGCTAGTTCTGGATATGGCTACACCTTC
TRBJ1-5 NA TRBV19 TRBD1 CASSKGTGQYYNQPQHF TGTGCCAGTAGCAAAGGGACAGGCCAATATTACAATCAGCCCCAGCATTTT
TRBJ1-5 NA TRBV6-1 TRBD1 CASSLDRLNQPQHF TGTGCCAGCAGTTTGGACAGGCTCAATCAGCCCCAGCATTTT
TRBJ2-5 NA TRBV29-1 TRBD2 CSVGLAGGKETQYF TGCAGCGTTGGGTTAGCGGGAGGTAAAGAGACCCAGTACTTC
TRBJ2-3 NA TRBV6-1 TRBD1 CASSEGGQGYDTQYF TGTGCCAGCAGTGAAGGGGGACAGGGTTATGATACGCAGTATTTT
TRBJ1-5 NA TRBV4-1 NA CASSQVARAASNQPQHF TGCGCCAGCAGCCAAGTCGCCCGGGCAGCTAGCAATCAGCCCCAGCATTTT
TRBJ2-5 NA TRBV5-4 TRBD2 CASSLEASGGWETQYF TGTGCCAGCAGCTTGGAGGCTAGCGGGGGCTGGGAGACCCAGTACTTC
TRBJ1-1 NA TRBV7-2 TRBD1 CASSRDRVGNTEAFF TGTGCCAGCAGCCGGGACAGGGTGGGCAACACTGAAGCTTTCTTT
TRBJ2-5 NA TRBV6-5 TRBD1 CAIGTGYQETQYF TGTGCCATTGGGACAGGGTACCAAGAGACCCAGTACTTC
TRBJ1-5 NA TRBV5-1 TRBD1 CASSWGQLSSNQPQHF TGCGCCAGCAGCTGGGGACAGTTGAGTAGCAATCAGCCCCAGCATTTT
TRBJ2-3 NA TRBV5-8 NA CASSSWGRADTQYF TGTGCCAGCAGTTCATGGGGGCGCGCGGATACGCAGTATTTT